The sequence of this T cell receptor (beta chain) was determined in a study of cytomegalovirus exposure and HLA in healthy donors. Worth noting for this clone: Its antigen is not known.

Germline loops: CDR1 MGHDK, CDR2 SYGVNS. This CDR3 comprises 15 residues. V was clipped by 3 bases and J by 0 bases, with 10 bases between them. Broader study findings: Likely technical artifact: a cluster of highly shared sequence variants.

The PCR employed 60 Vbeta primers together with 13 Jbeta primers. The assay was immunoSEQ multiplex PCR, and TCRdb's table has in-frame clones only and misses some. Of fewer than 120,000 clones detected, roughly 86% appear once; the ten largest clones hold 1.5% to 2%. V usage is TRBV25-1 and J usage is TRBJ2-3; maybe TRBD2 (5 bases). What was sequenced was PBMCs. This receptor was identified in a man aged 40-50 years in good health and CMV-seronegative. The CDR3: CASSDPGSSTDTQYF. In nucleotides, the CDR3 is TGTGCCAGCAGTGACCCGGGGTCGAGCACAGATACGCAGTATTTT.